This entry concerns a single T cell receptor (beta chain). Repertoires were generated with immunoSEQ multiplex PCR, while TCRdb's copy carries only in-frame clones and drops some. Of hundreds of thousands of clones listed, 80% to 90% were seen once; the top ten hold around 16%. Germline values: CDR1 KGHSH, CDR2 LQKENI. CDR3 length equals 14 residues. The germline V and J ends were trimmed by 6 bases and 1 base, with 9 bases remaining between them. This sample was taken from a study of blood T cell repertoires in COVID-19. The material sequenced was PBMCs or T cells enriched from blood (not recorded which). The sequence was obtained from a man aged 18 to 30 who had recovered from COVID-19. The rearrangement links TRBV18 to TRBJ2-2, with a possible D match to TRBD2 (6 bases). CDR3 sequence reads: CASSPGRNTGELFF. DNA for the CDR3: TGTGCCAGCTCCCCCGGGAGGAACACCGGGGAGCTGTTTTTT.